This T cell receptor (beta chain) is from a study of T cells in localized non-small cell lung cancer. Concerning this clone: Its antigen is undetermined.

General study results and limits: With higher T cell density in blood came longer overall survival. Appearing in adjacent lung were a median roughly 60 of the top 100 tumor clones.

Here immunoSEQ multiplex PCR was the method, and the copy in TCRdb shows in-frame clones only, minus some. In the table there are fewer than 2,000 clones, 30% to 40% of which are singletons. The CDR3 length is 15 residues. Per the germline V gene, CDR1 is MDHEN and CDR2 is SYDVKM. The V and J ends lost 8 bases and 10 bases, in that order; junction bases with no gene match: 9. The sample was normal lung tissue next to the tumor, taken before any cancer treatment. This TCR was sampled from a male donor aged 60 or older with stage III squamous cell lung carcinoma. This sequence joins TRBV28 and TRBJ2-1, with 15 bases lining up with TRBD2. The CDR3 is CASGERTSGGVEQFF. The CDR3 DNA follows: TGTGCCAGCGGAGAAAGGACTAGCGGGGGGGTAGAGCAGTTCTTC. Looking up the rest from reference TRBV28 and TRBJ2-1 gives the full variable domain: DVKVTQSSRYLVKRTGEKVFLECVQDMDHENMFWYRQDPGLGLRLIYFSYDVKMKEKGDIPEGYSVSREKKERFSLILESASTNQTSMYLCASGERTSGGVEQFFGPGTRLTVL.